Included here is one TCR beta chain sequence, with context. This sample stems from a study of shared clonotypes between healthy human individuals. The naive CD8 fraction comprised CD45RO-negative cells positively selected for CCR7 and excluded terminally differentiated effector memory CD45RA+ cells. The protocol was immunoSEQ multiplex PCR, while the TCRdb copy is restricted to in-frame clones and leaves out a portion. The sample includes under 700,000 clones, 90% to 95% of them seen just once. V dropped 6 bases and J dropped 4 bases, with 19 bases sitting between them. Germline lookup yields CDR1 WNHNN and CDR2 SYGVQD (reference sequence). The CDR3 loop spans 16 amino acids.

The gene calls are TRBV10-1 and TRBJ2-1; no reliable D call. Sequenced: naive CD8+ T cells sorted from blood. The source of this sequence is a woman younger than 45 in good health. The DNA for the CDR3 is TGCGCCAGCAGCTCCGGGTCTACTACGGGTTACAATGAGCAGTTCTTC. It encodes CASSSGSTTGYNEQFF.